The clone carrying this TCR beta chain rates as medium-sized (0.01 to 0.1%). Its cognate antigen is unknown. Because the library targeted alpha chains, this beta chain is an off-target read whose size means little. Specified time point: sample taken at primary tumor resection. Unsorted whole RNA of tumor, nontumor lung or frozen PBMC was sequenced. This sample is part of a study of spatial heterogeneity in lung cancer. General study results and limits: Expanded intratumoral alpha and beta TCR counts tracked tumor mutation counts.

MiXCR was run by TCRdb on the 5' RACE reads, yielding one entry per CDR3 protein. Of 650 to 950 distinct CDR3 sequences in the sample, around 10% were seen once. The V gene lost 3 bases and the J gene lost 3 bases, with 9 bases spanning the gap. This CDR3 region has 13 residues. The germline gives CDR1 GTSNPN, CDR2 SVGIG (reference sequence). This TCR came from a male donor with early-stage non-small cell lung cancer. V is TRBV30 and J is TRBJ1-5; D not certain. The specimen was lung tumor tissue, collected at surgery. Written as DNA, the CDR3 is TGTGCCTGGAGCCCCGAGGCCAATCAGCCCCAGCATTTT. This codes for CAWSPEANQPQHF. Full variable domain (remainder filled in from reference TRBV30 and TRBJ1-5): SQTIHQWPATLVQPVGSPLSLECTVEGTSNPNLYWYRQAAGRGLQLLFYSVGIGQISSEVPQNLSASRPQDRQFILSSKKLLLSDSGFYLCAWSPEANQPQHFGDGTRLSIL.